The 21 T cell receptor beta chains below were found in one sample sequenced in a study of CXCR3-negative and CXCR3-positive naive CD8 T cells (dated by TCRdb to between 2018 and 2021). The instrument given in TCRdb is NextSeq 550. The Human TCR Profiling Kit (MiLaboratory) was used to make UMI-labeled 5' RACE TRB cDNA libraries. TCRdb reprocessed the raw reads; every CDR3 protein sequence is a single record, and DNA is not supplied. The table of this sample itemizes tens of thousands of distinct CDR3 sequences. Of the sample, approximately 0.8% is held by the ten largest clones. These receptors' antigens are unknown. What the study reported, not specific to this receptor: Compared with CXCR3-negative naive cells, CXCR3-positive naive cells had TRB CDR3s with higher hydrophobicity (lower Kidera factor 4), lower energy, and higher strength and volume indices.

The specimen was naive CXCR3+ CD8+ T cells from blood. The cell subset or site label for this specimen denotes: CD45RO-CCR7+CD27+CD95- naive CD8+ T cells expressing CXCR3 (TNR3+). The receptors were sampled from a human donor in good health. Some clones in this sample may be carry-over from other donors' samples.

The chain recombines TRBV13 with TRBJ1-6; TCRdb's D call, TRBD1, is unchecked because there is no DNA. The CDR3 consists of 18 residues. Per the germline V gene, CDR1 is PRHDT and CDR2 is FYEKMQ (reference sequence). The CDR3 loop is CASSPDASQGRYNSPLHF.

The chain couples TRBV7-9 to TRBJ1-5; TCRdb selects TRBD1, and the lack of DNA leaves this call unchecked. Per the germline V gene, CDR1 is SEHNR and CDR2 is FQNEAQ (reference sequence). The CDR3 contains 15 residues. CDR3 sequence: CASSLGQYSNQPQHF.

V and J are TRBV5-5 and TRBJ2-5; without DNA, the TCRdb call of TRBD1 cannot be checked. The CDR3 sequence is 16 residues long. The germline V gene has CDR1 SGHKS and CDR2 YYEKEE (reference sequence). Here the CDR3 reads CASSWTGTPYQETQYF.

This chain's CDR3 is CASSLAGRPNEQFF. V usage is TRBV6-2 or TRBV6-3 and J usage is TRBJ2-1; TCRdb indicates TRBD2, and absent DNA this call remains unverified. Germline V gene sequence: CDR1 MNHEY, CDR2 SVGEGT. The CDR3 runs 14 residues.

The chain links TRBV29-1 to TRBJ2-3; the D gene TCRdb calls, TRBD2, cannot be checked with no DNA. The CDR3 consists of 16 residues. Germline assignment: CDR1 SQVTM and CDR2 ANQGSEA. CDR3 loop: CSVRLAGVEGTDTQYF.

The rearrangement links TRBV7-6 to TRBJ1-1. The CDR3 runs to 12 residues. Germline values: CDR1 SGHVS, CDR2 FNYEAQ. The CDR3 reads CASSLRLGVPFF.

The chain employs TRBV20-1 and TRBJ2-7; absent DNA, TCRdb's TRBD2 call cannot be checked. CDR3 length: 12 amino acids. In germline, CDR1 is DFQATT, CDR2 SNEGSKA (reference sequence). The CDR3 is CSAPPRGYEQYF.

V usage is TRBV5-5 and J usage is TRBJ2-1; TCRdb's assignment of TRBD1 cannot be checked, as there is no DNA. The CDR3 runs to 15 residues. CDR1 is SGHKS, CDR2 YYEKEE, per germline (reference sequence). The CDR3 spells CASSLGPQGANEQFF.

V is TRBV29-1 and J is TRBJ2-3; checking the TCRdb D call of TRBD1 is not possible without DNA. The CDR3 loop spans 15 amino acids. Germline assignment: CDR1 SQVTM and CDR2 ANQGSEA. CDR3 region: CSVDTGQGYTDTQYF.

V and J are TRBV20-1 and TRBJ2-7; the TCRdb D gene call, TRBD1, has no DNA to confirm it. The CDR3 contains 14 residues. Germline CDR1 DFQATT, CDR2 SNEGSKA (reference sequence). The CDR3: CSARDWTETYEQYF.

Here the CDR3 reads CASRSDSGQETQYF. V usage is TRBV28 and J usage is TRBJ2-5; the TCRdb D gene call, TRBD2, has no DNA to confirm it. The CDR3 is made up of 14 amino acids. The germline CDR1 and CDR2 sequences are MDHEN and SYDVKM.

The rearrangement uses TRBV7-9 and TRBJ2-1; the TCRdb D gene call, TRBD2, has no DNA to confirm it. The CDR3 covers 14 residues. Germline V gene data show CDR1 as SEHNR and CDR2 as FQNEAQ (reference sequence). The chain's CDR3 is CASRPNSPGLEQFF.

This rearrangement joins TRBV11-2 to TRBJ1-1; TCRdb reports TRBD1, a call that lacks DNA to check it against. Germline V lookup: CDR1 SGHAT, CDR2 FQNNGV. This CDR3 comprises 16 residues. The chain's CDR3 is CASSQPNRAPNTEAFF. The full variable domain, completed using reference TRBV11-2 and TRBJ1-1, is EAGVAQSPRYKIIEKRQSVAFWCNPISGHATLYWYQQILGQGPKLLIQFQNNGVVDDSQLPKDRFSAERLKGVDSTLKIQPAKLEDSAVYLCASSQPNRAPNTEAFFGQGTRLTVV.

This chain connects TRBV12-3 or TRBV12-4 to TRBJ1-1; lacking DNA, the TRBD1 call made by TCRdb goes unchecked. The CDR3 is 14 amino acids. CDR3 sequence: CASSLSGASTEAFF.

This chain links TRBV5-6 with TRBJ1-5; TCRdb's D call of TRBD1 is untestable without DNA. CDR3 length: 17 residues. Germline V gene data show CDR1 as SGHDT and CDR2 as YYEEEE. The CDR3 protein is CASSLEGRDISNQPQHF.

This chain uses TRBV29-1 with TRBJ2-2; TCRdb's D call, TRBD1, is unchecked because there is no DNA. Germline lookup yields CDR1 SQVTM and CDR2 ANQGSEA. This CDR3 contains 14 residues. The CDR3 loop reads CSIPGQGNTGELFF.

The chain has TRBV25-1 and TRBJ1-1; TCRdb reports TRBD1, a call that lacks DNA to check it against. The CDR3 contains 13 residues. Germline V CDR1 and CDR2: MGHDK, SYGVNS. The CDR3 is CASSELIGDEAFF.

This chain connects TRBV28 to TRBJ2-1; there is no DNA to check the TCRdb D call of TRBD1. Germline CDR1 is MDHEN and CDR2 is SYDVKM. The length of the CDR3 is 12 residues. This CDR3 reads CASSPWSLEQFF.

The chain has TRBV25-1 and TRBJ2-1; TCRdb picks TRBD1, but there is no DNA to check that call. The CDR3 contains 12 residues. CDR1 MGHDK and CDR2 SYGVNS come from the germline V gene. The CDR3 is CASSQGGPPQFF.

The chain combines TRBV7-6 with TRBJ1-1; with no DNA, the TCRdb D assignment of TRBD1 cannot be verified. The CDR3 is made up of 15 amino acids. Germline CDR1 and CDR2: SGHVS and FNYEAQ. The CDR3 sequence: CASSLDRSRWDEAFF.

The gene calls are TRBV11-2 and TRBJ2-3; TCRdb outputs TRBD1, but without DNA this stays unchecked. CDR3 length: 21 amino acids. CDR1 is SGHAT, CDR2 FQNNGV, per germline. CDR3: CASSLTRGQGAIPGVTDTQYF. The variable domain in full, completed from reference TRBV11-2 and TRBJ2-3, reads EAGVAQSPRYKIIEKRQSVAFWCNPISGHATLYWYQQILGQGPKLLIQFQNNGVVDDSQLPKDRFSAERLKGVDSTLKIQPAKLEDSAVYLCASSLTRGQGAIPGVTDTQYFGPGTRLTVL.